The 28 T cell receptor beta chains listed next were all sequenced from one sample in a study of shared clonotypes between healthy human individuals. Only in-frame clones appear in the TCRdb table, and some are missing; sequencing was by immunoSEQ multiplex PCR. Altogether about 2.2 million clones are present, approximately 94% being singletons, with the ten largest covering around 1.7%. Terminally differentiated effector memory CD45RA+ cells were left out of the naive CD8 fraction, which was CD45RO-negative and positively selected for CCR7. Sequencing used naive CD8+ T cells from PBMCs. The receptors come from a man between 18 and 29 years old in good health. Some clones in this sample may be carry-over from other donors' samples.

The chain has TRBV14 and TRBJ1-2; 10 bases map to TRBD1. J was trimmed by 1 base and V by 4 bases; bases with no gene match: 6. CDR1 SGHDN and CDR2 FVKESK come from the germline V gene. This CDR3 region has 16 residues. CDR3 coding DNA: TGTGCCAGCAGCCCCCGGGACAGGGGCTATAACTATGGCTACACCTTC. Translated: CASSPRDRGYNYGYTF.

To note about this clone: The sample has other DNA sequences that encode this CDR3 too. The chain couples TRBV27 to TRBJ2-7; D is unclear. With 4 bases removed from V and 2 bases from J, the gap between germline ends came to 9 bases. This CDR3 region has 13 residues. Germline CDR1 reads MNHEY; CDR2 reads SMNVEV (reference sequence). In nucleotides, the CDR3 is TGTGCCAGCAGTTCGGCCGGCCCCTACGAGCAGTACTTC. Amino acids: CASSSAGPYEQYF.

The chain links TRBV27 to TRBJ2-7; D is perhaps TRBD1 (6 bases). Germline assignment: CDR1 MNHEY and CDR2 SMNVEV (reference sequence). Trimming left V 6 bases short and J 5 bases short, with 17 bases between. The CDR3 contains 14 residues. The CDR3 nucleotides are TGTGCCAGCAGCTGGGGCAGGGGAAGCCACGAGCAGTACTTC. Translating gives CASSWGRGSHEQYF.

The gene calls are TRBV7-8 and TRBJ2-7; 9 nucleotides align to TRBD1. Per the germline V gene, CDR1 is SGHVS and CDR2 is FQNEAQ. The CDR3 loop spans 15 amino acids. The J segment lost 3 bases and the V segment lost 4 bases, leaving 7 bases of the junction unmatched. CDR3 bases: TGTGCCAGCAGCTCCAACCGGGACAGGGACTACGAGCAGTACTTC. Its protein product is CASSSNRDRDYEQYF.

The chain combines TRBV13 with TRBJ2-7; maybe TRBD1 (6 bases). The CDR3 is 13 amino acids. V lost 6 bases and J lost 2, with 11 bases in between. Germline V gene lookup returns CDR1 PRHDT and CDR2 FYEKMQ (reference sequence). The CDR3 DNA sequence: TGTGCCAGCAGTAACAGGGATCCCTACGAGCAGTACTTC. It specifies CASSNRDPYEQYF.

This chain connects TRBV11-1 to TRBJ1-2; D is ambiguous. Trimming took off 0 bases at V and 0 bases at J, with 5 bases between the two ends. This CDR3 contains 14 residues. Per the germline V gene, CDR1 is SGHAT and CDR2 is FQDESV (reference sequence). DNA of the CDR3: TGTGCCAGCAGCTTAGCTGGAACTAACTATGGCTACACCTTC. It translates to CASSLAGTNYGYTF.

A note on this clone: This specimen includes other DNA sequences encoding the same CDR3. The CDR3 loop reads CASSLGGRGYNEQFF. In nucleotides, the CDR3 is TGTGCCAGCAGTTTAGGTGGGAGGGGCTACAATGAGCAGTTCTTC. The chain links TRBV27 to TRBJ2-1; 7 bases map to TRBD2. This CDR3 has 15 amino acids. Germline values: CDR1 MNHEY, CDR2 SMNVEV (reference sequence). J gave up 3 bases and V 2 bases, and 4 bases lay outside the gene matches.

The gene calls are TRBV30 and TRBJ2-5; D is ambiguous. Germline V gives CDR1 GTSNPN, CDR2 SVGIG (reference sequence). This CDR3 has 13 amino acids. The V end lost 0 bases, the J end lost 4 bases, and 9 bases lay between the germline ends. The DNA of the CDR3 is TGTGCCTGGAGTGTAGGCCACGGAGAGACCCAGTACTTC. Protein product: CAWSVGHGETQYF.

The chain couples TRBV6-8 to TRBJ2-7; D uncertain. The CDR3 runs to 13 residues. Trimming pared 8 bases from V and 2 bases from J, leaving 13 bases between. CDR1 is MNHGY, CDR2 SAAAGT, per germline. For the CDR3, the DNA is TGTGCCAGCCCGTGGAGCAGCCCCTACGAGCAGTACTTC. This encodes CASPWSSPYEQYF.

V and J are TRBV2 and TRBJ1-4; a weak D match, TRBD1 (6 bases). Germline V gives CDR1 SNHLY, CDR2 FYNNEI. The CDR3 extends over 15 amino acids. V lost 6 bases to trimming and J lost 2 bases, with 13 bases between them. The CDR3 DNA follows: TGTGCCAGCAGCCCTGGGGGGGGCACTAATGAAAAACTGTTTTTT. It encodes CASSPGGGTNEKLFF.

The V call is TRBV9, the J call TRBJ2-1; no clear D gene. Trimming cost V 4 bases and J 0 bases, with 8 bases left between them. The CDR3 is 14 residues long. Looked up from germline, CDR1 is SGDLS and CDR2 is YYNGEE. CDR3 region: CASSPRVSYNEQFF. CDR3 bases: TGTGCCAGCAGCCCCCGGGTCTCCTACAATGAGCAGTTCTTC.

A note on this clone: At the DNA level, this CDR3 is encoded by other sequences in the same sample as well. This chain links TRBV27 with TRBJ2-7; 10 bases line up with TRBD1. V shed 3 bases and J 4 bases; nucleotides not matched to a gene: 9. In germline, CDR1 is MNHEY, CDR2 SMNVEV (reference sequence). This CDR3 region has 16 residues. This CDR3 reads CASSLSAGTGVYEQYF. The CDR3, as DNA: TGTGCCAGCAGTTTGTCGGCCGGGACAGGGGTGTACGAGCAGTACTTC.

About this clone itself: Other DNA sequences in the sample encode the same CDR3. The chain carries TRBV5-1 and TRBJ1-1; D gene ambiguous. The CDR3 has 12 residues. V lost 2 bases to trimming and J lost 4 bases, with 6 bases between them. The germline V gene has CDR1 SGHRS and CDR2 YFSETQ. As DNA, the CDR3 is TGCGCCAGCAGCTTATCAGGCACTGAAGCTTTCTTT. Residues: CASSLSGTEAFF.

This sequence joins TRBV5-1 and TRBJ2-4, with D unclear. The CDR3 is 18 residues long. Trimming stripped 1 base from V and 1 base from J, with 18 bases between. In germline, CDR1 is SGHRS, CDR2 YFSETQ. CDR3 bases: TGCGCCAGCAGCTTGTTTATAGGCCCCCTTGAGGCCAAAAACATTCAGTACTTC. Protein sequence: CASSLFIGPLEAKNIQYF.

V gene TRBV11-2 combines with J gene TRBJ1-1; D is possibly TRBD1 (6 bases). Germline V gene data show CDR1 as SGHAT and CDR2 as FQNNGV. The CDR3 sequence is 17 residues long. The ends were cut back, 4 bases at V and 0 bases at J, with 18 bases in the middle. Here the CDR3 DNA reads TGTGCCAGCAGCTCCTCTCAATGGGGGCTCATGAACACTGAAGCTTTCTTT. Its translation: CASSSSQWGLMNTEAFF.

V gene TRBV4-3 combines with J gene TRBJ2-1; 9 nucleotides agree with TRBD2. The ends lost 2 bases at V and 7 bases at J; junction bases unmatched: 12. This CDR3 is built from 17 residues. Germline V lookup: CDR1 LGHNA, CDR2 YSLEER. The CDR3: CASSQRRAGGPWNEQFF. The CDR3 nucleotides read TGCGCCAGCAGCCAAAGAAGGGCGGGAGGGCCGTGGAATGAGCAGTTCTTC.

The count of this clone is one. The genes are TRBV6-1 and TRBJ2-7; D is perhaps TRBD1 (6 bases). Germline CDR1 MNHNS, CDR2 SASEGT. The length of the CDR3 is 13 residues. With 7 bases removed from V and 3 bases from J, the gap between germline ends came to 13 bases. The CDR3 coding sequence is TGTGCCAGCACCGGACAGCTCAACTACGAGCAGTACTTC. The encoded protein is CASTGQLNYEQYF.

The chain carries TRBV10-1 and TRBJ2-1; TRBD1 is a possible D gene (6 bases). CDR1 is WNHNN, CDR2 SYGVQD, per germline (reference sequence). The CDR3 contains 14 residues. V dropped 4 bases and J dropped 6 bases, with 13 bases sitting between them. CDR3 nucleotide sequence: TGCGCCAGCAGTGTGGTCAGGGGAAGCAATGAGCAGTTCTTC. Protein sequence: CASSVVRGSNEQFF.

V and J are TRBV5-8 and TRBJ2-7; either TRBD1 or TRBD2 may supply D (5 bases each). Germline V gene sequence: CDR1 SGHTS, CDR2 YDEGEE. The ends were cut back, 3 bases at V and 6 bases at J, with 16 bases in the middle. The length of the CDR3 is 14 residues. DNA of the CDR3: TGTGCCAGCAGCTCATCGAAGGGGAGTTTCGAGCAGTACTTC. It specifies CASSSSKGSFEQYF.

Written as DNA, the CDR3 is TGTGCCAGCAGTTTTTTGCCAGGGGGAAAAAACATTCAGTACTTC. This codes for CASSFLPGGKNIQYF. This rearrangement joins TRBV28 to TRBJ2-4, with 7 bases matching TRBD1. Losses at the gene ends were 3 bases for V and 4 bases for J; bases not matched to a gene: 6. The CDR3 loop spans 15 amino acids. The germline V gene has CDR1 MDHEN and CDR2 SYDVKM.

This chain uses TRBV15 with TRBJ1-6; D uncertain. The CDR3 is made up of 15 amino acids. The V end was cut by 4 bases, the J end by 0 bases, with 7 bases between. Germline lookup yields CDR1 LNHNV and CDR2 YYDKDF (reference sequence). For the CDR3, the DNA is TGTGCCACCAGCAAACAGAGCTCCTATAATTCACCCCTCCACTTT. Encoded protein: CATSKQSSYNSPLHF.

Note on this clone: The sample contains more than one DNA sequence encoding this CDR3. The rearrangement links TRBV11-2 to TRBJ2-7; possibly TRBD1 for D (6 bases). The CDR3 runs to 15 residues. Germline V lookup: CDR1 SGHAT, CDR2 FQNNGV. V gave up 3 bases and J gave up 3 bases, with 15 bases separating them. CDR3 coding DNA: TGTGCCAGCAGCTTGGAGCCGGGACACAGCTACGAGCAGTACTTC. Protein product: CASSLEPGHSYEQYF.

The chain has TRBV10-3 and TRBJ2-1; 8 nucleotides line up with TRBD2. V dropped 0 bases and J dropped 0; count of bases not matched to a gene: 1. Germline values: CDR1 ENHRY, CDR2 SYGVKD. This CDR3 spans 16 amino acids. The CDR3 sequence is CAISESSGSSYNEQFF. In nucleotides, the CDR3 is TGTGCCATCAGTGAGTCGAGCGGGAGCTCCTACAATGAGCAGTTCTTC.

The rearrangement uses TRBV4-3 and TRBJ2-3, with D possibly being TRBD2 (6 bases). Looked up from germline, CDR1 is LGHNA and CDR2 is YSLEER. The CDR3 has 16 residues. Trimming removed 0 bases from V and 3 bases from J, with 13 bases in between. Here the CDR3 reads CASSQDAGLRTDTQYF. CDR3 DNA sequence: TGCGCCAGCAGCCAAGATGCGGGGCTGAGAACAGATACGCAGTATTTT.

J is TRBJ2-2 and V is TRBV7-6; a weak D match, TRBD1 (6 bases). The CDR3 consists of 16 residues. Per the germline V gene, CDR1 is SGHVS and CDR2 is FNYEAQ. Trimming left V 5 bases short and J 5 bases short, with 18 bases between. CDR3 DNA sequence: TGTGCCAGCAGCCCCCGGTCCAGGGGTGGTACCGGGGAGCTGTTTTTT. Its translation: CASSPRSRGGTGELFF.

This clone is a singleton in its sample. The gene calls are TRBV7-9 and TRBJ2-5; the D gene is possibly TRBD1 (5 bases). The CDR3 runs 16 residues. The germline V and J ends were trimmed by 2 bases and 1 base, with 14 bases remaining between them. In germline, CDR1 is SEHNR, CDR2 FQNEAQ (reference sequence). CDR3 residues: CASSLPRSQVQETQYF. The CDR3 DNA follows: TGTGCCAGCAGCTTACCCCGCTCACAGGTCCAAGAGACCCAGTACTTC.

The rearrangement joins TRBV7-9 to TRBJ2-5; D could derive from TRBD1 or TRBD2 (7 bases each). The CDR3 contains 18 residues. The germline V gene encodes CDR1 SEHNR and CDR2 FQNEAQ (reference sequence). V shed 5 bases and J shed 2 bases, with 24 bases lying between them. CDR3 DNA sequence: TGTGCCAGCAGCGATCTGGGCCGACAGGGAGGGAATCAAGAGACCCAGTACTTC. Protein: CASSDLGRQGGNQETQYF. Drawing the rest from reference TRBV7-9 and TRBJ2-5, the complete variable domain is DTGVSQNPRHKITKRGQNVTFRCDPISEHNRLYWYRQTLGQGPEFLTYFQNEAQLEKSRLLSDRFSAERPKGSFSTLEIQRTEQGDSAMYLCASSDLGRQGGNQETQYFGPGTRLLVL.

This clone was recorded once. This chain connects TRBV6-1 to TRBJ1-2; D remains unclear. The ends were cut back, 7 bases at V and 4 bases at J, with 16 bases in the middle. The V gene's germline CDR1 is MNHNS and CDR2 SASEGT. The CDR3 sequence is 14 residues long. CDR3 sequence: CASTGRPSIYGYTF. As DNA, the CDR3 is TGTGCCAGCACCGGCAGACCATCTATCTATGGCTACACCTTC.